Each of the 19 T cell receptor beta chains below was sequenced from the same sample in a study of shared clonotypes between healthy human individuals (dated by TCRdb to 2020 to 2021). Libraries were made using the immunoSEQ multiplex PCR assay. The immuneACCESS repertoire file appears here via TCRdb, limited to in-frame rearrangements. These files lack a portion of the clones; in checked studies, under half of the deficit traces to unresolved V genes, and the cause of the others is not known. This sample has about 1.5 million clones in its table, and 98% of those were observed once. Around 0.47% of the sample is taken by the ten largest. What was sequenced was naive CD4+ T cells sorted from blood. Per the publication, the cell subset or site label means: CD45RA+ positively selected. Receptors originate from a man aged 25 to 40 in good health.

The J gene is TRBJ2-7, the V gene TRBV6-1; the match to TRBD2 covers 7 bases. This CDR3 is built from 14 residues. V was clipped by 4 bases and J by 4 bases; unmatched bases: 7. Per germline, CDR1 MNHNS and CDR2 SASEGT. DNA of the CDR3: TGTGCCAGCAGTGTCGGGAGGCCCGCTTACGAGCAGTACTTC. Its protein is CASSVGRPAYEQYF.

The V and J genes are TRBV21-1 and TRBJ2-7; the table's D call TRBD1 went unverified against the DNA. TRBV21-1 is assigned pseudogene status. The CDR3 spans 17 residues. The CDR3 DNA follows: TGTGCCAGCACCCCATCGACCGGGACAGGGTGGTCCTACGAGCAGTACTTC. This encodes CASTPSTGTGWSYEQYF.

Only one count was recorded for this clone. The rearrangement joins TRBV6-5 to TRBJ1-2; a possible D gene is TRBD1 (5 bases). With 4 bases removed from V and 5 bases from J, the gap between germline ends came to 20 bases. The CDR3 covers 16 residues. CDR1 and CDR2 (germline): MNHEY, SVGAGI. CDR3 nucleotides: TGTGCCAGCAGTTTCGTGCGGGGGGATGGGAGGTATGGCTACACCTTC. This gives the protein CASSFVRGDGRYGYTF.

The V and J genes are TRBV27 and TRBJ2-6; perhaps TRBD1 as D (6 bases). This CDR3 contains 18 residues. Trimming took off 2 bases at V and 1 base at J, with 15 bases between the two ends. The germline gives CDR1 MNHEY, CDR2 SMNVEV (reference sequence). This CDR3 reads CASSLIDRIGSGANVLTF. DNA of the CDR3: TGTGCCAGCAGTTTAATCGACAGGATAGGGTCTGGGGCCAACGTCCTGACTTTC.

This clone was observed a single time. This chain connects TRBV19 to TRBJ2-7, with 8 bases matching TRBD1. V trimming: 5 bases; J trimming: 0 bases; junction bases outside the gene matches: 9. The CDR3 runs 16 residues. The germline CDR1 and CDR2 sequences are LNHDA and SQIVND (reference sequence). In DNA form, the CDR3 reads TGTGCCAGTAGTGCTTTTGGGACAGGCAGCTCCTACGAGCAGTACTTC. As protein: CASSAFGTGSSYEQYF. Together with reference TRBV19 and TRBJ2-7, the CDR3 gives the full variable domain: DGGITQSPKYLFRKEGQNVTLSCEQNLNHDAMYWYRQDPGQGLRLIYYSQIVNDFQKGDIAEGYSVSREKKESFPLTVTSAQKNPTAFYLCASSAFGTGSSYEQYFGPGTRLTVT.

The chain combines TRBV15 with TRBJ2-1; weak D call: TRBD2 (5 bases). V lost 3 bases and J 1 base, leaving 19 bases between the germline ends. Looked up from germline, CDR1 is LNHNV and CDR2 is YYDKDF (reference sequence). The CDR3 sequence is 18 residues long. CDR3 sequence reads: CATSSVVTGLYSYNEQFF. The CDR3 DNA is TGTGCCACCAGCAGCGTCGTAACGGGATTGTATTCCTACAATGAGCAGTTCTTC.

This clone was counted between two and nine times. Other DNA sequences in the same sample also yield this CDR3. The chain recombines TRBV7-9 with TRBJ2-5; no clear D gene. The CDR3 extends over 11 amino acids. Trimming took off 4 bases at V and 2 bases at J, with 2 bases between the two ends. Germline lookup yields CDR1 SEHNR and CDR2 FQNEAQ (reference sequence). CDR3 coding DNA: TGTGCCAGCAGCTCACAAGAGACCCAGTACTTC. This encodes CASSSQETQYF.

The chain is built from TRBV5-1 and TRBJ2-1, with D unresolved. CDR3 length equals 15 residues. With 0 bases removed from V and 5 bases from J, the gap between germline ends came to 12 bases. Germline CDR1 SGHRS, CDR2 YFSETQ. Here the CDR3 reads CASSLGQVGNNEQFF. CDR3 DNA: TGCGCCAGCAGCTTGGGGCAGGTCGGCAACAATGAGCAGTTCTTC.

The chain joins TRBV18 to TRBJ2-1; D might be TRBD1 (5 bases). The CDR3 sequence is 15 residues long. Germline CDR1 KGHSH, CDR2 LQKENI. V was trimmed by 0 bases and J by 3 bases, leaving 9 bases between them. This CDR3 reads CASSPPSGLYNEQFF. The CDR3 region has the DNA TGTGCCAGCTCACCACCGTCAGGGCTCTACAATGAGCAGTTCTTC.

The CDR3 here is CASSILAAYNEQFF. The CDR3 DNA sequence: TGTGCCAGCAGCATACTAGCGGCATACAATGAGCAGTTCTTC. The chain links TRBV7-6 to TRBJ2-1, with TRBD2 matching over 8 bases. Germline CDR1 SGHVS, CDR2 FNYEAQ. CDR3 length: 14 amino acids. Trimming at V came to 5 bases and at J to 4 bases, leaving 4 bases not matched to a gene. Filled out from reference TRBV7-6 and TRBJ2-1, the complete variable domain reads GAGVSQSPRYKVTKRGQDVALRCDPISGHVSLYWYRQALGQGPEFLTYFNYEAQQDKSGLPNDRFSAERPEGSISTLTIQRTEQRDSAMYRCASSILAAYNEQFFGPGTRLTVL.

This chain uses TRBV29-1 with TRBJ1-1; 7 bases align to TRBD1. CDR3 length: 13 amino acids. The V gene end was trimmed by 7 bases and the J gene end by 5 bases; junction bases not matched to a gene: 10. Germline values: CDR1 SQVTM, CDR2 ANQGSEA. In nucleotides, the CDR3 is TGCAGCGCCGGGGGACAGATGGGGACTGAAGCTTTCTTT. Translation: CSAGGQMGTEAFF.

A note on this clone: The sample holds other DNA sequences that translate to the same CDR3. The chain links TRBV28 to TRBJ1-5; D gene ambiguous. From germline, CDR1 is MDHEN and CDR2 SYDVKM. V was pared by 3 bases and J by 7 bases, with 7 bases between. The CDR3 is 12 residues long. CDR3 sequence: CASSFSNQPQHF. CDR3 DNA sequence: TGTGCCAGCAGTTTCTCCAACCAGCCCCAGCATTTT.

Details on this clone: This sample also contains other DNA sequences that code for the same CDR3. The chain recombines TRBV7-2 with TRBJ2-1, with a tentative D call TRBD2 (6 bases). V shed 0 bases and J shed 3 bases, with 9 bases lying between them. CDR1 SGHTA and CDR2 FQGNSA come from the germline V gene. The CDR3 is made up of 15 amino acids. The CDR3: CASSLAAGGYNEQFF. CDR3 sequence (DNA): TGTGCCAGCAGCTTAGCGGCCGGGGGCTACAATGAGCAGTTCTTC. The full variable domain, in which reference TRBV7-2 and TRBJ2-1 provide the parts outside the CDR3, is GAGVSQSPSNKVTEKGKDVELRCDPISGHTALYWYRQSLGQGLEFLIYFQGNSAPDKSGLPSDRFSAERTGGSVSTLTIQRTQQEDSAVYLCASSLAAGGYNEQFFGPGTRLTVL.

J is TRBJ2-7 and V is TRBV7-6; 8 bases fit TRBD2. The J segment lost 2 bases and the V segment lost 5 bases, leaving 8 bases of the junction unmatched. The CDR3 has 15 residues. CDR1 is SGHVS and CDR2 is FNYEAQ in the germline V gene. CDR3: CASSPSGGKTYEQYF. Written as DNA, the CDR3 is TGTGCCAGCAGCCCCAGCGGGGGCAAGACCTACGAGCAGTACTTC.

The chain carries TRBV6-1 and TRBJ2-5; the D gene is possibly TRBD1 (5 bases). The CDR3 spans 14 residues. Germline V gene data show CDR1 as MNHNS and CDR2 as SASEGT. The ends were cut back, 7 bases at V and 1 base at J, with 13 bases in the middle. CDR3 loop: CASMSRAPQETQYF. DNA of the CDR3: TGTGCCAGCATGAGCAGGGCCCCCCAAGAGACCCAGTACTTC.

The chain has TRBV7-6 and TRBJ2-2; 11 bases map to TRBD1. Losses at the gene ends were 5 bases for V and 4 bases for J; bases not matched to a gene: 12. Looked up from germline, CDR1 is SGHVS and CDR2 is FNYEAQ. This CDR3 is built from 18 residues. CDR3 in DNA: TGTGCCAGCAGCACCACGTTTGGACAGGGGGCCGGCACCGGGGAGCTGTTTTTT. This codes for CASSTTFGQGAGTGELFF.

The J gene is TRBJ2-2, the V gene TRBV9, with D perhaps TRBD1 (5 bases). The V gene lost 0 bases and the J gene lost 6 bases, with 18 bases spanning the gap. Germline V lookup: CDR1 SGDLS, CDR2 YYNGEE. The CDR3 has 17 residues. The CDR3 nucleotides are TGTGCCAGCAGCGTAGAAGGTGTCAGGGTTCACGCCGGGGAGCTGTTTTTT. Translating it yields CASSVEGVRVHAGELFF.

This chain links TRBV7-8 with TRBJ2-1, with unresolved D. This CDR3 is 14 amino acids long. In germline, CDR1 is SGHVS, CDR2 FQNEAQ. The V end was cut by 1 base, the J end by 8 bases, with 12 bases between. The CDR3 DNA reads as TGTGCCAGCAGCTTAGAGTGGGCGGTGGATGAGCAGTTCTTC. Protein sequence: CASSLEWAVDEQFF.

The chain carries TRBV15 and TRBJ2-2, with D unresolved. This CDR3 region has 15 residues. V was pared by 1 base and J by 4 bases, with 10 bases between. Germline values: CDR1 LNHNV, CDR2 YYDKDF (reference sequence). The CDR3 DNA sequence: TGTGCCACCAGCAGAGGAAAGGTTCTCACCGGGGAGCTGTTTTTT. It is translated as CATSRGKVLTGELFF.